This T cell receptor beta chain stems from a study of cytomegalovirus exposure and HLA in healthy donors. Study overall: Counted in an early data release were about 86 million unique TCRs from HLA-typed donors. Study results and caveats: Some V segments could not be told apart, so they were left out, TRBV6-2 and TRBV6-3 among them. Serostatus for CMV was the only available immune exposure information. A previous analysis found most TCR beta V segments productive roughly 90% or roughly 30% of the time.

Both 60 Vbeta primers and 13 Jbeta primers went into the PCR. The data were produced by immunoSEQ multiplex PCR, yet TCRdb's version contains in-frame clones alone and is incomplete. Here the sample spans some 100,000 clones, 75% to 85% being singletons. To note about this clone: The antigen is unknown.

The ends were cut back, 0 bases at V and 7 bases at J, with 14 bases in the middle. This CDR3 spans 15 amino acids. Germline V gene sequence: CDR1 SGHRS, CDR2 YFSETQ. The chain has TRBV5-1 and TRBJ2-1; D perhaps matches TRBD2 (5 bases). The material sequenced was PBMCs. The sequence was obtained from a woman under 30 in good health and CMV-seronegative. The CDR3 DNA is TGCGCCAGCAGCTTGGGGTCTCGGACGGGGAATGAGCAGTTCTTC. It specifies CASSLGSRTGNEQFF. The full variable domain, completed using reference TRBV5-1 and TRBJ2-1, is KAGVTQTPRYLIKTRGQQVTLSCSPISGHRSVSWYQQTPGQGLQFLFEYFSETQRNKGNFPGRFSGRQFSNSRSEMNVSTLELGDSALYLCASSLGSRTGNEQFFGPGTRLTVL.